Presented here are 23 T cell receptor beta chains from one specimen sequenced in a study of high-grade serous ovarian cancer treatment subgroups. Tumor tissue was taken before any definitive surgery or chemotherapy was given. Sequencing was performed with immunoSEQ multiplex PCR; in TCRdb, only in-frame clones are kept and a portion is missing. The sample holds about 36,000 clones, about four fifths seen once. Sequenced input: tumor tissue. The source is a human donor with high-grade serous ovarian cancer.

The J gene is TRBJ2-7, the V gene TRBV28, with a possible D match to TRBD1 (6 bases). This CDR3 contains 18 residues. The V gene's germline CDR1 is MDHEN and CDR2 SYDVKM. V lost 5 bases and J lost 5, with 28 bases in between. The CDR3 protein is CASSPINAYRDKHNEQYF. In nucleotides, the CDR3 is TGTGCCAGCAGTCCTATAAACGCTTACCGGGACAAGCATAACGAGCAGTACTTC. The whole variable domain, remainder taken from reference TRBV28 and TRBJ2-7, is DVKVTQSSRYLVKRTGEKVFLECVQDMDHENMFWYRQDPGLGLRLIYFSYDVKMKEKGDIPEGYSVSREKKERFSLILESASTNQTSMYLCASSPINAYRDKHNEQYFGPGTRLTVT.

CDR3 DNA: TGTGCCAGCAGGTCTAGCGGGAGGCTTGCTGAGCAGTTCTTC. Its translation is CASRSSGRLAEQFF. This chain uses TRBV28 with TRBJ2-1, with 11 bases matching TRBD2. Germline loops: CDR1 MDHEN, CDR2 SYDVKM. This CDR3 comprises 14 residues. V trimming: 6 bases; J trimming: 9 bases; junction bases outside the gene matches: 7.

The table lists this clone with a few counts. This chain links TRBV27 with TRBJ2-5; tentatively, D is TRBD2 (5 bases). CDR1 MNHEY and CDR2 SMNVEV come from the germline V gene (reference sequence). The length of the CDR3 is 15 residues. Trimming cost V 0 bases and J 1 base, with 9 bases left between them. CDR3 residues: CASSLSTRGQETQYF. CDR3 nucleotide sequence: TGTGCCAGCAGTTTATCAACCCGGGGCCAAGAGACCCAGTACTTC.

The gene calls are TRBV7-9 and TRBJ2-7; D is undetermined. Trimming left V 4 bases short and J 4 bases short, with 8 bases between. Germline V gene sequence: CDR1 SEHNR, CDR2 FQNEAQ (reference sequence). This CDR3 spans 12 amino acids. CDR3 DNA sequence: TGTGCCAGCAGCTCTTCCATATACGAGCAGTACTTC. Translating it yields CASSSSIYEQYF. Full variable domain (missing parts from reference TRBV7-9 and TRBJ2-7): DTGVSQNPRHKITKRGQNVTFRCDPISEHNRLYWYRQTLGQGPEFLTYFQNEAQLEKSRLLSDRFSAERPKGSFSTLEIQRTEQGDSAMYLCASSSSIYEQYFGPGTRLTVT.

This clone occurred once. V usage is TRBV28 and J usage is TRBJ1-2; no clear D. CDR3 size: 13 residues. Between the trimmed V and J ends, which lost 7 bases and 2 bases, there was a span of 11 bases. Germline CDR1 and CDR2: MDHEN and SYDVKM. DNA of the CDR3: TGTGCCAGCAACGCGGGCGTCAACTATGGCTACACCTTC. It codes for CASNAGVNYGYTF.

V gene TRBV4-1 combines with J gene TRBJ1-3; no firm D call. The CDR3 length is 16 residues. Germline CDR1 and CDR2: MGHRA and YSYEKL. Trimming left V 1 base short and J 2 bases short, with 12 bases between. The CDR3 sequence: CASSQATGATGNTIYF. CDR3 DNA sequence: TGCGCCAGCAGCCAAGCTACGGGAGCAACTGGAAACACCATATATTTT.

The V gene is TRBV7-6, the J gene TRBJ1-1, with D unclear. V lost 2 bases and J 7 bases, leaving 11 bases between the germline ends. CDR3 length: 13 amino acids. Germline V CDR1 and CDR2: SGHVS, FNYEAQ. The CDR3 DNA reads TGTGCCAGCAGCTTATACACCGCCGATGAAGCTTTCTTT. Its translation is CASSLYTADEAFF. Supplemented by reference TRBV7-6 and TRBJ1-1, the full variable domain reads GAGVSQSPRYKVTKRGQDVALRCDPISGHVSLYWYRQALGQGPEFLTYFNYEAQQDKSGLPNDRFSAERPEGSISTLTIQRTEQRDSAMYRCASSLYTADEAFFGQGTRLTVV.

This clone is labeled as medium-sized. The chain carries TRBV19 and TRBJ2-5; D is unresolved. CDR1 LNHDA and CDR2 SQIVND come from the germline V gene (reference sequence). Trimming removed 0 bases at V and 5 bases at J, with 13 bases between. The CDR3 is 15 residues long. The CDR3 loop reads CASSIDGDLWETQYF. The CDR3 nucleotides read TGTGCCAGTAGTATAGATGGAGATTTGTGGGAGACCCAGTACTTC.

The genes are TRBV27 and TRBJ1-1, with a tentative D call TRBD1 (5 bases). The CDR3 contains 15 residues. Trimming removed 5 bases at V and 12 bases at J, with 25 bases between. The V gene's germline CDR1 is MNHEY and CDR2 SMNVEV (reference sequence). CDR3 residues: CASSRRAEGVLEPFF. The CDR3 DNA reads as TGTGCCAGCAGTCGTAGAGCCGAAGGGGTCCTCGAGCCTTTCTTT.

V is TRBV4-3 and J is TRBJ1-1, with unresolved D. The germline V and J ends were trimmed by 0 bases and 4 bases, with 9 bases remaining between them. The length of the CDR3 is 14 residues. CDR1 is LGHNA and CDR2 is YSLEER in the germline V gene. The CDR3 loop reads CASSQEGLSTEAFF. The CDR3, as DNA: TGCGCCAGCAGCCAAGAGGGGTTGAGCACTGAAGCTTTCTTT.

The chain is built from TRBV6-1 and TRBJ1-2; D uncertain. The V end was cut by 5 bases, the J end by 8 bases, with 9 bases between. This CDR3 spans 11 amino acids. Germline V gene sequence: CDR1 MNHNS, CDR2 SASEGT. CDR3 amino acids: CASSYQKGYTF. CDR3 in DNA: TGTGCCAGCAGTTACCAGAAAGGCTACACCTTC.

The genes are TRBV15 and TRBJ2-3; possibly TRBD1 for D (6 bases). The ends were cut back, 1 base at V and 6 bases at J, with 11 bases in the middle. The CDR3 totals 14 residues. Looked up from germline, CDR1 is LNHNV and CDR2 is YYDKDF (reference sequence). The CDR3 region is CATSRVGQLDTQYF. The CDR3 region has the DNA TGTGCCACCAGCAGAGTAGGACAGCTCGATACGCAGTATTTT. Using reference TRBV15 and TRBJ2-3 for the parts outside the CDR3, the full variable domain is DAMVIQNPRYQVTQFGKPVTLSCSQTLNHNVMYWYQQKSSQAPKLLFHYYDKDFNNEADTPDNFQSRRPNTSFCFLDIRSPGLGDTAMYLCATSRVGQLDTQYFGPGTRLTVL.

The chain employs TRBV5-1 and TRBJ1-4; the D gene is possibly TRBD1 (6 bases). The CDR3 has 14 amino acids. Germline CDR1 reads SGHRS; CDR2 reads YFSETQ. Trimming stripped 2 bases from V and 8 bases from J, with 13 bases between. CDR3 region: CASSFQGMGEKLFF. CDR3 in DNA: TGCGCCAGCAGCTTCCAGGGGATGGGGGAAAAACTGTTTTTT.

This CDR3 reads CASMGEALNTEAFF. The CDR3 DNA is TGTGCCAGCATGGGGGAGGCCTTGAACACTGAAGCTTTCTTT. The chain uses TRBV28 and TRBJ1-1; D might be TRBD1 (5 bases). The CDR3 runs to 14 residues. V was cut by 7 bases and J by 0 bases, with 12 bases left in between. Germline V CDR1 and CDR2: MDHEN, SYDVKM.

This rearrangement joins TRBV28 to TRBJ2-3; 12 bases line up with TRBD2. CDR3 size: 15 residues. Unmatched junction bases numbered 1, after V lost 3 bases and J lost 3 bases. Germline CDR1 and CDR2: MDHEN and SYDVKM. The CDR3 region is CASSFLAGGTDTQYF. The CDR3 bases are TGTGCCAGCAGTTTCCTAGCGGGAGGGACAGATACGCAGTATTTT. The variable domain in full, completed from reference TRBV28 and TRBJ2-3, reads DVKVTQSSRYLVKRTGEKVFLECVQDMDHENMFWYRQDPGLGLRLIYFSYDVKMKEKGDIPEGYSVSREKKERFSLILESASTNQTSMYLCASSFLAGGTDTQYFGPGTRLTVL.

This clone was observed a single time. The CDR3 DNA is TGTGCCAGCAGCCAGGGATCCGGTTTTAACACTGAAGCTTTCTTT. Encoded protein: CASSQGSGFNTEAFF. The V call is TRBV28, the J call TRBJ1-1, with D possibly matching TRBD1 (5 bases). CDR1 MDHEN and CDR2 SYDVKM come from the germline V gene. The CDR3 covers 15 residues. The ends were cut back, 6 bases at V and 2 bases at J, with 16 bases in the middle.

The gene calls are TRBV7-2 and TRBJ2-7; no firm D call. Germline V gene sequence: CDR1 SGHTA, CDR2 FQGNSA. Trimming shortened V by 5 bases and J by 3 bases, and 14 bases separated the two germline ends. The CDR3 consists of 14 residues. The CDR3 DNA reads TGTGCCAGCAGCCCTGGACCGATAGACTACGAGCAGTACTTC. Translated, it gives CASSPGPIDYEQYF. The full variable domain, in which reference TRBV7-2 and TRBJ2-7 provide the parts outside the CDR3, is GAGVSQSPSNKVTEKGKDVELRCDPISGHTALYWYRQSLGQGLEFLIYFQGNSAPDKSGLPSDRFSAERTGGSVSTLTIQRTQQEDSAVYLCASSPGPIDYEQYFGPGTRLTVT.

This clone was seen a few times. The chain employs TRBV7-3 and TRBJ1-1; D perhaps matches TRBD1 (6 bases). CDR1 SGHTA and CDR2 FQGTGA come from the germline V gene. The V gene lost 5 bases and the J gene lost 4 bases, with 14 bases spanning the gap. There are 14 residues in the CDR3. CDR3 in DNA: TGTGCCAGCAGCGTTTCGGGGGGCAGCACTGAAGCTTTCTTT. Protein: CASSVSGGSTEAFF.

This clone came up a few times. This chain connects TRBV9 to TRBJ2-3; TRBD2 aligns across 8 bases. The V segment lost 0 bases and the J segment 0 bases; nucleotides outside the gene matches: 0. Germline loops: CDR1 SGDLS, CDR2 YYNGEE. The CDR3 spans 15 residues. The CDR3 loop reads CASSVASGSTDTQYF. CDR3 DNA sequence: TGTGCCAGCAGCGTAGCTAGCGGGAGCACAGATACGCAGTATTTT.

This chain uses TRBV25-1 with TRBJ2-2; D is ambiguous. Trimming removed 7 bases at V and 3 bases at J, with 15 bases between. The V gene's germline CDR1 is MGHDK and CDR2 SYGVNS. The CDR3 sequence is 15 residues long. The CDR3 spells CASNSWEGDTGELFF. The CDR3 region has the DNA TGTGCCAGCAATAGTTGGGAAGGAGACACCGGGGAGCTGTTTTTT.

The V call is TRBV9, the J call TRBJ1-2, with TRBD1 matching 11 bases. V trimming: 4 bases; J trimming: 4 bases; junction bases outside the gene matches: 6. CDR3 size: 15 residues. The germline V gene encodes CDR1 SGDLS and CDR2 YYNGEE. This chain's CDR3 is CASSFQGQGAYGYTF. CDR3 coding DNA: TGTGCCAGCAGCTTCCAAGGACAGGGGGCCTATGGCTACACCTTC.

The V gene is TRBV7-2, the J gene TRBJ1-2, with no clear D. Trimming cost V 1 base and J 5 bases, with 11 bases left between them. Germline CDR1 and CDR2: SGHTA and FQGNSA. There are 14 residues in the CDR3. For the CDR3, the DNA is TGTGCCAGCAGCTTAGGGACCCAGGCGTATGGCTACACCTTC. Encoded protein: CASSLGTQAYGYTF.

This chain connects TRBV4-3 to TRBJ2-1, with TRBD2 identical over 8 bases. The CDR3 sequence is 14 residues long. J gave up 2 bases and V 6 bases, and 3 bases lay outside the gene matches. Germline V gives CDR1 LGHNA, CDR2 YSLEER. This CDR3 is CASRNGRAYNEQFF. The CDR3 DNA reads as TGCGCCAGCAGGAACGGGAGGGCCTACAATGAGCAGTTCTTC.